This TCR beta chain was observed in a study of beta chain features in type 1 diabetes. At the level of the study: In age, gender and cell yields, patients were similar to healthy donors. General study points: Researchers report that Type 1 diabetes patients had moderately but significantly shorter TCRB CDR3s across all four CD4+ subsets. It was not settled here whether HLA type affects TCRB rearrangement.

The CDR3 length is 15 residues. Deletions cut 0 bases from V and 5 bases from J, with 10 bases between. Germline V lookup: CDR1 LGHNA, CDR2 YSLEER. A CD45RO/CCR7/CD25/CD127/CD95/CD27 panel sorted naive, central memory, regulatory and stem cell-like memory CD4+ cells. Sequenced material consisted of expressed TCRB transcripts (all of the isolated RNA was reverse transcribed). Naive, central memory and regulatory T cell samples came to a mean of roughly 4 million reads. The protocol was immunoSEQ multiplex PCR, while the TCRdb copy is restricted to in-frame clones and leaves out a portion. Among hundreds of thousands of clones listed, roughly 8.8% were seen once. This clone was observed a handful of times. Its specificity is not known. Other DNA sequences within the sample encode an identical CDR3.

This clonotype was obtained from a man aged 25-45 years with type 1 diabetes. The chain combines TRBV4-3 with TRBJ1-4; unclear D gene. Source material: central memory CD4+ T cells from blood. The CDR3 DNA reads TGCGCCAGCAGCCAAGATGGACGGAGAAATGAAAAACTGTTTTTT. Translated, it gives CASSQDGRRNEKLFF.